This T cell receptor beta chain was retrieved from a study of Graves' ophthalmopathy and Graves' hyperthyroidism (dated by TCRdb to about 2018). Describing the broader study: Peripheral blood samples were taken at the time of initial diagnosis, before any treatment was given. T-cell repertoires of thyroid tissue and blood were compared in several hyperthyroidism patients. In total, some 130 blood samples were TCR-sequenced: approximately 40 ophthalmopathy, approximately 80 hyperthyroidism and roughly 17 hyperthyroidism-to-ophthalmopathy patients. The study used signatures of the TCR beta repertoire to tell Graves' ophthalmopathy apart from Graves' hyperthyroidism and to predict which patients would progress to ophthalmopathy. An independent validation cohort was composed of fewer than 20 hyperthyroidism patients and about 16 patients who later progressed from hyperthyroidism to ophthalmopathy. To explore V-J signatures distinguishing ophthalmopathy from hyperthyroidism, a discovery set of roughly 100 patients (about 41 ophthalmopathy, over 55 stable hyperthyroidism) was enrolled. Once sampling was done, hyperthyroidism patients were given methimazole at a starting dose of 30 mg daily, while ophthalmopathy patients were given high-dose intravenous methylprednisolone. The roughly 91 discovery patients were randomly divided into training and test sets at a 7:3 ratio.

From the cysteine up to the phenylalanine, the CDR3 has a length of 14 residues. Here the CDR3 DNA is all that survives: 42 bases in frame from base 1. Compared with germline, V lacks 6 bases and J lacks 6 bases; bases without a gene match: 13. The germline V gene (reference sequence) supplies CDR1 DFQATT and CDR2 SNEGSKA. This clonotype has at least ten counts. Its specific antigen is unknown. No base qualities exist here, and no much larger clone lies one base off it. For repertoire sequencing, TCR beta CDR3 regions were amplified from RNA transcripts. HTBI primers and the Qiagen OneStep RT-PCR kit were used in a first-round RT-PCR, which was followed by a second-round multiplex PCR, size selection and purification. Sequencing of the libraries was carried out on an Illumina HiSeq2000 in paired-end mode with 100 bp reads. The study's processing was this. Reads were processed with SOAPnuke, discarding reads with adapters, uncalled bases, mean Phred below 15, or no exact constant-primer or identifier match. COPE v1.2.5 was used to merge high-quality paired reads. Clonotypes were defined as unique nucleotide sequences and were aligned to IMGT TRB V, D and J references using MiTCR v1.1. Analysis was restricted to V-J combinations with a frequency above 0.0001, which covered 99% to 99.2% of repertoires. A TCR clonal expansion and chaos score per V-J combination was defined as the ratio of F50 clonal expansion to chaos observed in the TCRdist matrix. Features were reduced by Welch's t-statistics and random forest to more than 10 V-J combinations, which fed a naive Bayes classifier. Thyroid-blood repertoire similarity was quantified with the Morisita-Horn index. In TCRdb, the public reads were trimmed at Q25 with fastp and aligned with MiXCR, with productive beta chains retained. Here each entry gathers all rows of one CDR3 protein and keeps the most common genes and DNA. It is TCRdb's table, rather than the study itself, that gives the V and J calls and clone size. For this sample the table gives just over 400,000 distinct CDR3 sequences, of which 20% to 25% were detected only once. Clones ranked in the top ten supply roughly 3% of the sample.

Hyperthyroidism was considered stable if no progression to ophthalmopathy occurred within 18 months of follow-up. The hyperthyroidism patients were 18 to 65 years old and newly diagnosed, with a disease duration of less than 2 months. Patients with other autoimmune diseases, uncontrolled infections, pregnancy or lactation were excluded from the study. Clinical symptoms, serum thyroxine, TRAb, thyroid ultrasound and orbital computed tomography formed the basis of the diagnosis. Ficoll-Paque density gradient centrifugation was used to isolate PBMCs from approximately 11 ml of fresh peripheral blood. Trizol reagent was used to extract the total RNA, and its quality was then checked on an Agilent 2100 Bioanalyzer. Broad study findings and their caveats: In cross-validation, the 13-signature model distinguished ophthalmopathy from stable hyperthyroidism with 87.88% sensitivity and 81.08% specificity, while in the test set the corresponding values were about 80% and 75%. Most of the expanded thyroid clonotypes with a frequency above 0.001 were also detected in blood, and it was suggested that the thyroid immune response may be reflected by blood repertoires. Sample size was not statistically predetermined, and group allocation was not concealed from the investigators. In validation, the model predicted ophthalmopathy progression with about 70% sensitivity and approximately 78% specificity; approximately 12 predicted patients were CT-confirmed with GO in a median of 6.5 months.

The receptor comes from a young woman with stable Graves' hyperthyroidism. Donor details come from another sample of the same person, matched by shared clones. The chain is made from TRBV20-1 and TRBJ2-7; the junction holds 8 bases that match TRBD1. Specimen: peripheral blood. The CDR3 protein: CSAPWQGAQGEQYF. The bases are TGCAGTGCCCCATGGCAGGGGGCGCAGGGCGAGCAGTACTTC.